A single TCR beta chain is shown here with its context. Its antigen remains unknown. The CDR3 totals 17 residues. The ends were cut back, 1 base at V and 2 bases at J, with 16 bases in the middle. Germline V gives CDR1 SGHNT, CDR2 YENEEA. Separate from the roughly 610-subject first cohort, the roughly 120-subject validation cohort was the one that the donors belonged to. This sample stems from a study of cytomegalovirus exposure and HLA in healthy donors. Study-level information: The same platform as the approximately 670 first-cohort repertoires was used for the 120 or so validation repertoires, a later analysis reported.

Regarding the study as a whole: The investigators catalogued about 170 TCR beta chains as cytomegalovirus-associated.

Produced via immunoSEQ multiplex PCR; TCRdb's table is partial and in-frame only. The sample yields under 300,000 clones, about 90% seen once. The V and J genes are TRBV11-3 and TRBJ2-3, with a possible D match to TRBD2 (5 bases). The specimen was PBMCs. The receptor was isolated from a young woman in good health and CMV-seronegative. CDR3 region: CASSLVSADGNTDTQYF. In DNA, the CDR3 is TGTGCCAGCAGCTTAGTCTCGGCGGACGGGAACACAGATACGCAGTATTTT.